These 4 T cell receptor beta chains came from one sample sequenced in a study of T cell repertoires in ileal Crohn's disease. Clones were read by immunoSEQ multiplex PCR, and TCRdb kept only the in-frame ones, dropping some. The sample holds about 4,100 clones, 70% to 80% seen once. Specimen: ileal tissue. These receptors were taken from an adult with Crohn's disease.

There are a few counts of this clone. The CDR3 is CASSSGLYNTGELFF. Here the CDR3 DNA reads TGTGCCAGCAGCTCGGGACTATACAACACCGGGGAGCTGTTTTTT. V is TRBV9 and J is TRBJ2-2; 7 bases match TRBD2. V trimming: 4 bases; J trimming: 2 bases; junction bases outside the gene matches: 5. The CDR3 consists of 15 residues. The germline V gene encodes CDR1 SGDLS and CDR2 YYNGEE.

The genes are TRBV19 and TRBJ2-5; 11 nucleotides agree with TRBD1. The CDR3 sequence is 16 residues long. J was trimmed by 2 bases and V by 1 base; bases with no gene match: 3. From germline, CDR1 is LNHDA and CDR2 SQIVND (reference sequence). CDR3 DNA: TGTGCCAGTAGTATAGGGGGGACAGGGGGACAAGAGACCCAGTACTTC. Its translation is CASSIGGTGGQETQYF.

The V gene is TRBV4-1, the J gene TRBJ1-1; 8 positions agree with TRBD1. The CDR3 runs 15 residues. Germline assignment: CDR1 MGHRA and CDR2 YSYEKL. The V and J ends lost 3 bases and 8 bases, in that order; junction bases with no gene match: 11. The CDR3 protein is CASSQLQGVRREAFF. The CDR3 DNA reads TGCGCCAGCAGCCAGCTACAGGGGGTTCGTCGCGAAGCTTTCTTT.

The chain employs TRBV4-3 and TRBJ1-3; D might be TRBD1 (5 bases). Germline CDR1 is LGHNA and CDR2 is YSLEER. With 1 base removed from V and 0 bases from J, the gap between germline ends came to 10 bases. CDR3 size: 16 residues. Here the CDR3 reads CASSQVAGGSGNTIYF. The CDR3 DNA reads as TGCGCCAGCAGCCAAGTCGCCGGGGGCTCTGGAAACACCATATATTTT.